This TCR beta chain was captured in a study of blood T cells in healthy people across ages (dated by TCRdb to the mid-2010s). Notes on the research overall: In model experiments, template switching captured roughly one uniquely barcoded TCR beta cDNA molecule for every two T cells. Using deep sequencing normalized with unique cDNA molecular identifiers, the study measured how TCR beta repertoire diversity changes with age. The donors were split into four age groups: young (average approximately 16 years), middle-aged (around 37), aged (62) and long-lived (about 82). To avoid experimental bias, donors of different ages were randomly spread across the sequencing lanes. Two additional independent replicas of 1 million unique cDNA reads from the same blood draw were analyzed for two donors (one aged 18 to 30 and one aged 80 or older). Broader findings and caveats from the paper: The CMV infection status of donors was not known, potentially confounding age-related changes in expanded clonotypes. Observed TCR beta diversity per million T cells fell roughly linearly with age, and a significant reduction was already apparent by age approximately 41. Compared with the aged group, more naive CD4+ T cells, fewer expanded clones and increased TCR diversity were shown by the long-lived group, suggesting age selection. Estimates of total diversity based on one million sequenced T cells were considered lower bounds and underestimates. Since profiling was done on bulk unsorted PBMCs, naive and antigen-experienced compartments could not be conclusively compared. A strong correlation was found between observed TCR beta diversity and the percentage of naive T cells measured by flow cytometry.

In the case of this clonotype: It has no known antigen specificity. One junction end disagrees with the germline gene, perhaps due to a read error.

The approximately 39 donors, aged about 6 to 95 years, were systemically healthy Caucasian individuals from Russia. Around 9.9 milliliters of peripheral blood were collected from each donor into EDTA-treated Vacutainer tubes. Ficoll-Paque density-gradient centrifugation was used to isolate PBMCs, with at least 6 million per sample. Total RNA was extracted from PBMCs with Trizol reagent, with at least 5 micrograms obtained per sample. The percentages of naive CD45RAhigh/CD27high T cells were determined by flow cytometry on a PBMC aliquot from every donor. Library preparation employed 5' RACE. The run used an Illumina HiSeq 2500. A second PCR of roughly 7 to 11 cycles was performed with a sample-barcoded 5' primer and a J-beta primer mix. Each TCR beta cDNA molecule received a unique molecular identifier from a template-switch 5' adaptor carrying 12 random nucleotides. At least 2.5 million CDR3-containing paired-end reads were obtained from each sample. The Mint cDNA synthesis kit, primed by a TRBC-specific oligonucleotide, was used to synthesize first-strand cDNA from all RNA. All cDNA was treated with uracil-DNA glycosylase and then went through a first 18-cycle PCR with the universal primers M1SS and BC2_uni_R. On the authors' methods: Normalization of each sample was performed by random selection of 1 million high-quality reads, each carrying a distinct molecular identifier. Instead of being binned into consensus sequences, reads with shared molecular identifiers were discarded. MiTCR, run with a Q25 quality threshold and the strictest error-elimination algorithm, handled CDR3 identification, clonotype clustering and error correction. A nonparametric unseen species model using Euler transformation provided a lower-bound estimate of total TCR beta diversity. TCRdb reran the public reads through fastp at Q25 and MiXCR, keeping productive beta chains. Each entry is one CDR3 protein sequence, shown with its most common DNA and genes. None of the V and J calls come from the authors' own analysis; TCRdb made them. The table for this sample lists some 1.5 million distinct CDR3 sequences; roughly 30% of them were counted only once. The ten largest clones represent 7.7% of the sample.

The sequence was collected from a woman aged 25-40 years in good health. The sample was blood.

The CDR3 here reads CVSSRDSLEQYF. Here is the DNA: TGTGTCAGCAGCCGGGATAGCCTCGAGCAGTACTTC. In this chain, TRBV6-5 is recombined with TRBJ2-7; a weak D assignment points to TRBD2 (5 bases agree). The CDR3 spans 12 residues, from the cysteine through the phenylalanine. The entry retains the CDR3 DNA only, 36 bases that are in frame from base 1. Via the germline V gene, CDR1 is MNHEY and CDR2 SVGAGI.